One and the same sample provided the 29 T cell receptor beta chains below, sequenced in a study of radiotherapy plus CTLA-4 blockade in lung cancer. Produced via immunoSEQ multiplex PCR; TCRdb's table is partial and in-frame only. This table holds about 120,000 clones, about four fifths found once. Specimen: peripheral blood, collected from a patient treated with radiotherapy plus ipilimumab. The receptors were sampled from a human donor with non-small cell lung cancer who had a partial response to radiotherapy plus ipilimumab.

The rearrangement uses TRBV7-9 and TRBJ2-7; 7 bases map to TRBD1. The CDR3 extends over 15 amino acids. V shed 3 bases, J shed 0 bases, and the junction held 5 bases outside the gene matches. Germline lookup yields CDR1 SEHNR and CDR2 FQNEAQ (reference sequence). The CDR3 DNA reads as TGTGCCAGCAGCTTGAGAACAGGGGCCTCCTACGAGCAGTACTTC. This gives the protein CASSLRTGASYEQYF.

The chain combines TRBV6-5 with TRBJ1-1, with D possibly being TRBD1 (5 bases). There are 15 residues in the CDR3. Germline V gene sequence: CDR1 MNHEY, CDR2 SVGAGI. Trimming pared 5 bases from V and 4 bases from J, leaving 17 bases between. In DNA, the CDR3 is TGTGCCAGCAGTCAACTAAGAAGGGGTTTCACTGAAGCTTTCTTT. This translates into CASSQLRRGFTEAFF.

This clone was observed a handful of times. The chain uses TRBV30 and TRBJ2-1; 8 bases agree with TRBD2. The CDR3 has 21 amino acids. J was trimmed by 0 bases and V by 0 bases; bases with no gene match: 19. CDR1 and CDR2 from the germline V gene are GTSNPN and SVGIG (reference sequence). For the CDR3, the DNA is TGTGCCTGGAGTGTGGTCGGGGGGGGCAGGGGTCATTCGAGCTCCTACAATGAGCAGTTCTTC. Amino acid sequence: CAWSVVGGGRGHSSSYNEQFF.

This sequence joins TRBV6-1 and TRBJ2-1, with D possibly TRBD2 on 5 matching bases. The V gene's germline CDR1 is MNHNS and CDR2 SASEGT. Trimming stripped 5 bases from V and 0 bases from J, with 11 bases between. The CDR3 extends over 15 amino acids. CDR3 sequence (DNA): TGTGCCAGCAGTCGCGACTATTACTCCTACAATGAGCAGTTCTTC. This translates into CASSRDYYSYNEQFF.

About this clone itself: Other DNA sequences in the same sample also yield this CDR3. This chain joins TRBV28 and TRBJ1-5; a weak D match, TRBD1 (5 bases). CDR1 and CDR2 (germline): MDHEN, SYDVKM. Trimming removed 3 bases at V and 6 bases at J, with 12 bases between. CDR3 length: 14 residues. CDR3 loop: CASSFSGGSQPQHF. The CDR3 DNA sequence: TGTGCCAGCAGTTTTTCCGGGGGGTCTCAGCCCCAGCATTTT.

The chain joins TRBV6-1 to TRBJ2-1, with 8 bases fitting TRBD2. The CDR3 is made up of 14 amino acids. J lost 6 bases, V lost 7 bases, and 8 bases had no gene match. CDR1 and CDR2 from the germline V gene are MNHNS and SASEGT. CDR3 bases: TGTGCCAGCACTCCCATAGCGGGACCCAATGAGCAGTTCTTC. Amino acid sequence: CASTPIAGPNEQFF.

The chain uses TRBV29-1 and TRBJ2-3; D is possibly TRBD2 (6 bases). In germline, CDR1 is SQVTM, CDR2 ANQGSEA. The CDR3 is made up of 11 amino acids. As DNA, the CDR3 is TGCGCGGGGCGGAACACAGATACGCAGTATTTT. It translates to CAGRNTDTQYF.

The rearrangement links TRBV18 to TRBJ1-1; 7 bases map to TRBD1. Germline loops: CDR1 KGHSH, CDR2 LQKENI. CDR3 length equals 17 residues. With 5 bases clipped from V and 0 bases from J, the junction kept 12 bases outside the gene matches. Written as DNA, the CDR3 is TGTGCCAGCTCATCAACGACAGGGTTGATAATGAACACTGAAGCTTTCTTT. This translates into CASSSTTGLIMNTEAFF.

This chain joins TRBV27 and TRBJ1-5; no definite D call. This CDR3 contains 14 residues. V was shortened by 4 bases and J by 1 base, with 8 bases between the two germline ends. Per germline, CDR1 MNHEY and CDR2 SMNVEV (reference sequence). The CDR3 loop is CASSSGFSNQPQHF. Written as DNA, the CDR3 is TGTGCCAGCAGTTCCGGTTTCAGCAATCAGCCCCAGCATTTT.

The chain joins TRBV18 to TRBJ1-1; perhaps TRBD1 as D (6 bases). From germline, CDR1 is KGHSH and CDR2 LQKENI. There are 14 residues in the CDR3. V was cut by 3 bases and J by 7 bases, with 15 bases left in between. The CDR3 coding sequence is TGTGCCAGCTCACCGTTCCGGGACACCCTTGAAGCTTTCTTT. Residues: CASSPFRDTLEAFF.

This clone was observed a handful of times. This rearrangement joins TRBV6-5 to TRBJ1-4, with TRBD1 identical over 7 bases. The ends lost 0 bases at V and 6 bases at J; junction bases unmatched: 4. This CDR3 has 15 residues. Germline V gene lookup returns CDR1 MNHEY and CDR2 SVGAGI. The CDR3 region has the DNA TGTGCCAGCAGTTACTCGGGGACAGAAGATGAAAAACTGTTTTTT. Its protein product is CASSYSGTEDEKLFF.

The V call is TRBV6-5, the J call TRBJ2-7; 9 bases match TRBD2. CDR3 size: 14 residues. The V gene's germline CDR1 is MNHEY and CDR2 SVGAGI. V lost 2 bases and J lost 3; bases outside the gene matches: 2. The CDR3 sequence is CASSYGTSNYEQYF. DNA for the CDR3: TGTGCCAGCAGTTACGGGACTAGCAACTACGAGCAGTACTTC.

For the CDR3, the DNA is TGTGCCTGGTCTAAACCCCCGCAGAACACTGAAGCTTTCTTT. Translating it yields CAWSKPPQNTEAFF. The chain joins TRBV30 to TRBJ1-1; D is unclear. Germline V gene data show CDR1 as GTSNPN and CDR2 as SVGIG (reference sequence). This CDR3 comprises 14 residues. V was shortened by 5 bases and J by 1 base, with 14 bases between the two germline ends.

The chain has TRBV19 and TRBJ1-1; D is possibly TRBD1 (6 bases). V was trimmed by 6 bases and J by 0 bases, leaving 14 bases between them. The CDR3 consists of 15 residues. CDR1 and CDR2 from the germline V gene are LNHDA and SQIVND (reference sequence). CDR3 DNA sequence: TGTGCCAGTAGCCCTCCGGGACACTTGAACACTGAAGCTTTCTTT. Its protein product is CASSPPGHLNTEAFF.

This chain links TRBV19 with TRBJ1-5; possibly TRBD1 for D (6 bases). The CDR3 has 15 residues. Germline lookup yields CDR1 LNHDA and CDR2 SQIVND (reference sequence). V was cut by 3 bases and J by 7 bases, with 16 bases left in between. The CDR3 bases are TGTGCCAGTAGTATCGGGGCAGGGGAGGGACAGCCCCAGCATTTT. Its protein product is CASSIGAGEGQPQHF.

The count of this clone is one. V gene TRBV2 combines with J gene TRBJ1-1, with D possibly matching TRBD1 (5 bases). The CDR3 is 14 residues long. Deletions cut 2 bases from V and 2 bases from J, with 9 bases between. Looked up from germline, CDR1 is SNHLY and CDR2 is FYNNEI. CDR3 bases: TGTGCCAGCAGTGAACAGGGCCCCAACACTGAAGCTTTCTTT. Residues: CASSEQGPNTEAFF.

This clone has just one count. The rearrangement links TRBV5-1 to TRBJ2-2; D unresolved. Per germline, CDR1 SGHRS and CDR2 YFSETQ. The CDR3 loop spans 16 amino acids. V was cut by 4 bases and J by 1 base, with 14 bases left in between. CDR3 sequence reads: CASSPGAFQNTGELFF. The CDR3 nucleotides are TGCGCCAGCAGCCCCGGAGCTTTTCAGAACACCGGGGAGCTGTTTTTT. Filled out from reference TRBV5-1 and TRBJ2-2, the complete variable domain reads KAGVTQTPRYLIKTRGQQVTLSCSPISGHRSVSWYQQTPGQGLQFLFEYFSETQRNKGNFPGRFSGRQFSNSRSEMNVSTLELGDSALYLCASSPGAFQNTGELFFGEGSRLTVL.

This clone has a handful of counts. The chain combines TRBV6-1 with TRBJ2-7; no clear D gene. CDR3 length: 15 residues. V lost 2 bases to trimming and J lost 2 bases, with 13 bases between them. Germline assignment: CDR1 MNHNS and CDR2 SASEGT. The chain's CDR3 is CASSERTQPTYEQYF. The CDR3 region has the DNA TGTGCCAGCAGTGAAAGAACTCAACCGACCTACGAGCAGTACTTC.

The V call is TRBV30, the J call TRBJ1-4; the D gene is possibly TRBD1 (5 bases). V lost 4 bases and J lost 5, with 11 bases in between. The length of the CDR3 is 13 residues. Germline V CDR1 and CDR2: GTSNPN, SVGIG (reference sequence). The CDR3 DNA is TGTGCCTGGACAGGGAATACCAATGAAAAACTGTTTTTT. It is translated as CAWTGNTNEKLFF.

A word on this clone: At one boundary the junction diverges from the germline segment, which might be a read error. V and J are TRBV6-1 and TRBJ1-1; 9 nucleotides line up with TRBD1. The length of the CDR3 is 15 residues. Germline lookup yields CDR1 MNHNS and CDR2 SASEGT. CDR3 sequence reads: CVSSQQGALNTEAFF. The CDR3 nucleotides are TGTGTCAGCAGCCAACAGGGGGCGTTGAACACTGAAGCTTTCTTT.

This clone has a handful of counts. The chain combines TRBV19 with TRBJ2-2, with 15 nucleotides matching TRBD2. CDR3 length: 18 residues. Germline V gene lookup returns CDR1 LNHDA and CDR2 SQIVND (reference sequence). The ends lost 8 bases at V and 5 bases at J; junction bases unmatched: 12. The CDR3 loop reads CASQPGLAGGPRTGELFF. CDR3 DNA sequence: TGTGCCAGTCAACCGGGACTAGCGGGAGGCCCTCGGACCGGGGAGCTGTTTTTT.

V gene TRBV28 combines with J gene TRBJ2-1; D is possibly TRBD2 (6 bases). Between the trimmed V and J ends, which lost 2 bases and 5 bases, there was a span of 13 bases. The germline gives CDR1 MDHEN, CDR2 SYDVKM. The CDR3 loop spans 15 amino acids. For the CDR3, the DNA is TGTGCCAGCAGTTTAATGGGATTAGCGGACAATGAGCAGTTCTTC. Translating gives CASSLMGLADNEQFF.

This clone was seen only once. The chain carries TRBV6-5 and TRBJ1-2; TRBD1 aligns across 9 bases. In germline, CDR1 is MNHEY, CDR2 SVGAGI. This CDR3 has 14 amino acids. V lost 5 bases and J lost 4; bases outside the gene matches: 5. The CDR3 DNA follows: TGTGCCAGCAGTCGTACAGGGGGCGGCTATGGCTACACCTTC. As protein: CASSRTGGGYGYTF.

The chain couples TRBV19 to TRBJ1-1; TRBD1 aligns across 9 bases. This CDR3 has 14 amino acids. The V and J ends lost 6 bases and 5 bases, in that order; junction bases with no gene match: 7. Per the germline V gene, CDR1 is LNHDA and CDR2 is SQIVND (reference sequence). CDR3 coding DNA: TGTGCCAGTAGCCATAATGACAGGGGGACTGAAGCTTTCTTT. Amino acid sequence: CASSHNDRGTEAFF.

The gene calls are TRBV15 and TRBJ2-7; 9 nucleotides agree with TRBD1. V was clipped by 1 base and J by 4 bases; unmatched bases: 2. The CDR3 has 14 amino acids. CDR1 is LNHNV and CDR2 is YYDKDF in the germline V gene (reference sequence). DNA for the CDR3: TGTGCCACCAGCAGAGGGGGACAGGGTTACGAGCAGTACGTC. This encodes CATSRGGQGYEQYV.

There are a few counts of this clone. V usage is TRBV19 and J usage is TRBJ1-5, with 10 nucleotides matching TRBD1. This CDR3 has 14 amino acids. V gave up 5 bases and J gave up 7 bases; unmatched junction bases: 5. Germline CDR1 reads LNHDA; CDR2 reads SQIVND (reference sequence). Written as DNA, the CDR3 is TGTGCCAGTAGTTGGACAGGGGGAGGGCAGCCCCAGCATTTT. Residues: CASSWTGGGQPQHF.

This clone has only a few counts. The V gene is TRBV6-4, the J gene TRBJ2-1, with 11 bases that match TRBD2. Losses at the gene ends were 8 bases for V and 6 bases for J; bases not matched to a gene: 6. Germline CDR1 reads MRHNA; CDR2 reads SNTAGT. The CDR3 totals 14 residues. This CDR3 reads CASARLAGSNEQFF. In DNA form, the CDR3 reads TGTGCCAGCGCCCGACTAGCGGGGAGCAATGAGCAGTTCTTC.

The chain links TRBV27 to TRBJ2-1, with TRBD2 identical over 8 bases. CDR1 is MNHEY, CDR2 SMNVEV, per germline (reference sequence). CDR3 length equals 15 residues. The V and J ends lost 4 bases and 2 bases, in that order; junction bases with no gene match: 4. CDR3 protein: CASSSSLAAYNEQFF. The CDR3 nucleotides read TGTGCCAGCAGTTCCTCACTAGCGGCCTACAATGAGCAGTTCTTC.

This chain connects TRBV5-6 to TRBJ2-2, with D perhaps matching TRBD2 (6 bases). The V gene lost 5 bases and the J gene lost 3 bases, with 14 bases spanning the gap. Germline CDR1 SGHDT, CDR2 YYEEEE. This CDR3 contains 15 residues. The CDR3: CASSKPGLHTGELFF. The CDR3 DNA is TGTGCCAGCAGTAAACCGGGACTCCACACCGGGGAGCTGTTTTTT.